This T cell receptor beta chain was sequenced during a study of blood T cell repertoires in COVID-19. The wider study: Sources were T cells, B-cell-depleted T cells, or PBMCs; the material itself was cDNA or gDNA.

Source study methods: Counts of nucleated cells, estimated from reference gene primer amplification, were obtained. The protocol was immunoSEQ multiplex PCR, while the TCRdb copy is restricted to in-frame clones and leaves out a portion. The DNA was the basis for D and trimming; V, J and clone size are from that table. The table records approximately 190,000 clones, 65% to 85% of them present only once. This CDR3 comprises 15 residues. V was cut by 0 bases and J by 4 bases, with 12 bases left in between. The germline gives CDR1 LGHNA, CDR2 YSLEER. This sequence joins TRBV4-3 and TRBJ1-2; D might be TRBD1 (5 bases). This sequence originates from a woman in her twenties or thirties with acute or convalescent COVID-19. The specimen sequenced was peripheral blood. CDR3 amino acids: CASSQDHPGGYGYTF. The CDR3 DNA follows: TGCGCCAGCAGCCAAGATCACCCCGGGGGCTATGGCTACACCTTC.